This T cell receptor beta chain was profiled in a study of shared clonotypes between healthy human individuals. V dropped 0 bases and J dropped 10 bases, with 13 bases sitting between them. CDR3 length: 13 residues. Germline V gives CDR1 SGHNT, CDR2 YYREEE (reference sequence). Genomic DNA belonging to each subset was distributed in equal measure over several immunoSEQ plates. Measured with immunoSEQ multiplex PCR; TCRdb has only the in-frame clones, and not every one. The sample carries 2 million to 2.5 million clones, approximately 95% recorded once. The rearrangement links TRBV5-4 to TRBJ1-1; the D is unclear. This clonotype originated in a man aged 18-30 years in good health. Some clones in this sample may be carry-over from other donors' samples. The sample comprised naive CD4+ T cells from PBMCs. As for subset: CD45RA+ positively selected. This chain's CDR3 is CASSLDLEARAFF. The CDR3 region has the DNA TGTGCCAGCAGCTTGGATCTAGAAGCTCGAGCTTTCTTT.